This is a list of T cell receptor beta chains from one sample in a study of blood T cell repertoires in COVID-19. Data came from immunoSEQ multiplex PCR; TCRdb stores just in-frame clones and leaves some out. Altogether over 150,000 clones are present, about 86% being singletons, with the ten largest covering approximately 7.3%. The sequenced sample consisted of PBMCs or T cells enriched from blood (not recorded which). All receptors come from a man aged 50 to 59 who had recovered from COVID-19. The CDR3 runs from the conserved cysteine through the conserved F or W. The order of the fields is J gene, D gene, clone size, V gene, CDR3 protein, CDR3 DNA. The D gene is left open where the match is weak. Not every row has a clone size; where given, it reads once, few, many or a size class.

j_call: TRBJ1-2
d_call: TRBD1
clone_size: .
v_call: TRBV27
cdr3_aa: CASSFQGARWGYTF
cdr3_nt: TGTGCCAGCAGTTTCCAGGGGGCCCGTTGGGGCTACACCTTC

j_call: TRBJ1-5
d_call: .
clone_size: .
v_call: TRBV28
cdr3_aa: CASSSSGGRGQPQHF
cdr3_nt: TGTGCCAGCAGTTCGTCGGGGGGACGGGGACAGCCCCAGCATTTT

j_call: TRBJ2-4
d_call: TRBD2
clone_size: .
v_call: TRBV15
cdr3_aa: CATSITPGSGTKNIQYF
cdr3_nt: TGTGCCACCAGCATCACCCCAGGGAGCGGGACCAAAAACATTCAGTACTTC

j_call: TRBJ2-5
d_call: TRBD2
clone_size: .
v_call: TRBV19
cdr3_aa: CASSSTSGWETQYF
cdr3_nt: TGTGCCAGTAGCTCGACTAGCGGGTGGGAGACCCAGTACTTC

j_call: TRBJ2-6
d_call: TRBD1
clone_size: .
v_call: TRBV18
cdr3_aa: CASSPRRVVGTGSSGANVLTF
cdr3_nt: TGTGCCAGCTCACCACGTAGAGTGGTCGGGACAGGGAGCTCTGGGGCCAACGTCCTGACTTTC

j_call: TRBJ2-3
d_call: TRBD2
clone_size: .
v_call: TRBV27
cdr3_aa: CASSLGTSGGDTQYF
cdr3_nt: TGTGCCAGCAGTCTCGGGACTAGCGGGGGAGATACGCAGTATTTT

j_call: TRBJ1-2
d_call: .
clone_size: few
v_call: TRBV7-8
cdr3_aa: CASSPRTGGGYTF
cdr3_nt: TGTGCCAGCAGCCCCCGCACGGGGGGCGGCTACACCTTC

j_call: TRBJ2-3
d_call: TRBD2
clone_size: few
v_call: TRBV6-2/TRBV6-3
cdr3_aa: CASSYSLAGGPDTQYF
cdr3_nt: TGTGCCAGCAGTTACTCGCTAGCGGGGGGACCAGATACGCAGTATTTT

j_call: TRBJ2-3
d_call: .
clone_size: once
v_call: TRBV11-3
cdr3_aa: CASSLTYTDTQYF
cdr3_nt: TGTGCCAGCAGCTTAACCTACACAGATACGCAGTATTTT

j_call: TRBJ2-3
d_call: .
clone_size: .
v_call: TRBV5-1
cdr3_aa: CASSLQGGTDTQYF
cdr3_nt: TGCGCCAGCAGCTTGCAAGGGGGCACAGATACGCAGTATTTT

j_call: TRBJ2-3
d_call: .
clone_size: .
v_call: TRBV3-1/TRBV3-2
cdr3_aa: CASSQATNTHTQYF
cdr3_nt: TGTGCCAGCAGCCAAGCGACTAACACACATACGCAGTATTTT

j_call: TRBJ2-7
d_call: TRBD1
clone_size: .
v_call: TRBV4-3
cdr3_aa: CASSQVPGQSYEQYF
cdr3_nt: TGCGCCAGCAGCCAAGTCCCGGGACAGTCCTACGAGCAGTACTTC

j_call: TRBJ2-1
d_call: .
clone_size: .
v_call: TRBV5-1
cdr3_aa: CASSLSNGYNEQFF
cdr3_nt: TGCGCCAGCAGCTTGAGTAACGGGTACAATGAGCAGTTCTTC

j_call: TRBJ1-1
d_call: .
clone_size: .
v_call: TRBV7-9
cdr3_aa: CASTIGVGWNTEAFF
cdr3_nt: TGTGCCAGCACCATAGGGGTCGGTTGGAACACTGAAGCTTTCTTT

j_call: TRBJ2-7
d_call: .
clone_size: few
v_call: TRBV5-1
cdr3_aa: CASSLDSGGSEQYF
cdr3_nt: TGCGCCAGCAGCTTGGATTCAGGAGGTAGCGAGCAGTACTTC

j_call: TRBJ2-1
d_call: TRBD1
clone_size: .
v_call: TRBV19
cdr3_aa: CASSIVTGTGHSYEQFF
cdr3_nt: TGTGCCAGTAGTATTGTGACCGGGACAGGCCATTCCTATGAGCAGTTCTTC

j_call: TRBJ1-3
d_call: TRBD1
clone_size: .
v_call: TRBV7-8
cdr3_aa: CASSFGQGANYPGNTIYF
cdr3_nt: TGTGCCAGCAGCTTCGGACAGGGGGCCAATTACCCTGGAAACACCATATATTTT

j_call: TRBJ1-3
d_call: .
clone_size: .
v_call: TRBV15
cdr3_aa: CATSRGRERNTIYF
cdr3_nt: TGTGCCACCAGCAGAGGGAGGGAAAGAAACACCATATATTTT

j_call: TRBJ1-5
d_call: .
clone_size: once
v_call: TRBV5-1
cdr3_aa: CASSLGQGENQPQHF
cdr3_nt: TGCGCCAGCAGCTTAGGCCAGGGCGAAAATCAGCCCCAGCATTTT

j_call: TRBJ1-2
d_call: TRBD1
clone_size: .
v_call: TRBV2
cdr3_aa: CASGRQGNYGYTF
cdr3_nt: TGTGCCAGCGGCAGACAGGGCAACTATGGCTACACCTTC

j_call: TRBJ1-4
d_call: .
clone_size: .
v_call: TRBV9
cdr3_aa: CASSVEVGGGDEKLFF
cdr3_nt: TGTGCCAGCAGCGTAGAAGTAGGGGGTGGCGATGAAAAACTGTTTTTT

j_call: TRBJ2-7
d_call: TRBD1
clone_size: few
v_call: TRBV2
cdr3_aa: CASRLAGGFYEQYF
cdr3_nt: TGTGCCAGCAGGCTCGCAGGGGGCTTCTACGAGCAGTACTTC

j_call: TRBJ1-6
d_call: .
clone_size: .
v_call: TRBV5-4
cdr3_aa: CASSGGASNSPLHF
cdr3_nt: TGTGCCAGCAGCGGTGGGGCGTCGAATTCACCCCTCCACTTT

j_call: TRBJ1-2
d_call: TRBD1
clone_size: .
v_call: TRBV18
cdr3_aa: CASSPGTVFGYTF
cdr3_nt: TGTGCCAGCTCACCGGGGACAGTTTTTGGCTACACCTTC

j_call: TRBJ1-4
d_call: TRBD1
clone_size: once
v_call: TRBV2
cdr3_aa: CASSSNRGEKLFF
cdr3_nt: TGTGCCAGCAGCTCAAACAGGGGTGAAAAACTGTTTTTT

j_call: TRBJ2-1
d_call: TRBD2
clone_size: .
v_call: TRBV6-6
cdr3_aa: CASRPGLAGYNEQFF
cdr3_nt: TGTGCCAGCAGACCCGGACTAGCGGGGTACAATGAGCAGTTCTTC

j_call: TRBJ1-4
d_call: .
clone_size: once
v_call: TRBV7-9
cdr3_aa: CASSYREANEKLFF
cdr3_nt: TGTGCCAGCAGCTACAGGGAAGCTAATGAAAAACTGTTTTTT

j_call: TRBJ1-6
d_call: .
clone_size: .
v_call: TRBV15
cdr3_aa: CATSRHNSNSPLHF
cdr3_nt: TGTGCCACCAGCAGACACAACAGTAATTCACCCCTCCACTTT

j_call: TRBJ2-7
d_call: .
clone_size: .
v_call: TRBV4-1
cdr3_aa: CASSLPSGEQYF
cdr3_nt: TGCGCCAGCAGCCTCCCTTCGGGCGAGCAGTACTTC

j_call: TRBJ1-1
d_call: .
clone_size: .
v_call: TRBV19
cdr3_aa: CASNKLELWTEAFF
cdr3_nt: TGTGCCAGTAACAAGTTGGAGTTATGGACTGAAGCTTTCTTT

j_call: TRBJ2-7
d_call: TRBD2
clone_size: .
v_call: TRBV11-2
cdr3_aa: CASSLGTSGSYEQYF
cdr3_nt: TGTGCCAGCAGCTTAGGGACTAGCGGCTCCTACGAGCAGTACTTC

j_call: TRBJ2-7
d_call: TRBD2
clone_size: .
v_call: TRBV20-1
cdr3_aa: CSASILGGGRRGSYEQYF
cdr3_nt: TGCAGTGCTAGTATACTCGGCGGGGGACGCCGGGGCTCCTACGAGCAGTACTTC

j_call: TRBJ1-3
d_call: TRBD1
clone_size: .
v_call: TRBV3-1/TRBV3-2
cdr3_aa: CASSETGGENTIYF
cdr3_nt: TGTGCCAGCAGCGAGACAGGGGGGGAAAACACCATATATTTT